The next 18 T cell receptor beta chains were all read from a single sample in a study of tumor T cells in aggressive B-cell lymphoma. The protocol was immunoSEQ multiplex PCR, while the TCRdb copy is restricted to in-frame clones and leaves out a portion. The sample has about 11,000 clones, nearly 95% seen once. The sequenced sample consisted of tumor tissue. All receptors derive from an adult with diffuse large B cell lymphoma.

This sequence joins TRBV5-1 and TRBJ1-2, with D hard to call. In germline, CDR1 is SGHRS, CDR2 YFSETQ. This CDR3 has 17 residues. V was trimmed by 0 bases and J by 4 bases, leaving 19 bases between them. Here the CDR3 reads CASSLASQSLPIYGYTF. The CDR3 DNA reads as TGCGCCAGCAGCTTGGCTTCTCAGTCCTTGCCCATCTATGGCTACACCTTC.

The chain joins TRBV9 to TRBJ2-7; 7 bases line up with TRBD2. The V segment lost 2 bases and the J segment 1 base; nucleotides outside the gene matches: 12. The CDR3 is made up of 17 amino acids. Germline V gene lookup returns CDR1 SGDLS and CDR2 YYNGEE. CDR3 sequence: CASSVDGVERGSYEQYF. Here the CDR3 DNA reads TGTGCCAGCAGCGTGGACGGGGTTGAGCGGGGATCCTACGAGCAGTACTTC.

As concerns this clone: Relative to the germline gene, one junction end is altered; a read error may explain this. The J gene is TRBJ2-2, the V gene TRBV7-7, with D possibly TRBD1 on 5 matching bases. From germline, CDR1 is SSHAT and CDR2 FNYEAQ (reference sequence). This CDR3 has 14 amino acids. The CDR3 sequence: CASSLDRNTGELFF. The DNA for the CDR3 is TGTGCTAGCAGCTTAGACAGAAACACCGGGGAGCTGTTTTTT.

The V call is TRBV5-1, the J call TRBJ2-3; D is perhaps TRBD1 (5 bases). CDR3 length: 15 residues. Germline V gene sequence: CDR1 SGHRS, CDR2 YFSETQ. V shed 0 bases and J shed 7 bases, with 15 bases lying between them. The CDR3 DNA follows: TGCGCCAGCAGCTTGGATCAGGGTAGTAAATATACGCAGTATTTT. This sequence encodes CASSLDQGSKYTQYF.

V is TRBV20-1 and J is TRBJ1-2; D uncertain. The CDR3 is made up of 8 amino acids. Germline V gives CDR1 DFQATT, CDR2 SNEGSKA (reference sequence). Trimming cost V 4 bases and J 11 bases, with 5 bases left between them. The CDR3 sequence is CSANLYTF. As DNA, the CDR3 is TGCAGTGCTAATCTGTACACCTTC.

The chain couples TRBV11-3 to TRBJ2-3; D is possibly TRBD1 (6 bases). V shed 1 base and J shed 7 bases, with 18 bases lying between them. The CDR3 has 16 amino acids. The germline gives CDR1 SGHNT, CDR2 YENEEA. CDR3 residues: CASSLVGTGWAHTQYF. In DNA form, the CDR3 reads TGTGCCAGCAGCTTAGTGGGAACAGGGTGGGCTCATACGCAGTATTTT.

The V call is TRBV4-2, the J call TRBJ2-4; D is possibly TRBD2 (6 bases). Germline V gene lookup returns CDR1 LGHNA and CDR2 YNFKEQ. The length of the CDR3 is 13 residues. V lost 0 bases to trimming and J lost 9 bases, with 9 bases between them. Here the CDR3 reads CASSQEAGGIQYF. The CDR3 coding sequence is TGTGCCAGCAGCCAAGAAGCCGGGGGCATTCAGTACTTC.

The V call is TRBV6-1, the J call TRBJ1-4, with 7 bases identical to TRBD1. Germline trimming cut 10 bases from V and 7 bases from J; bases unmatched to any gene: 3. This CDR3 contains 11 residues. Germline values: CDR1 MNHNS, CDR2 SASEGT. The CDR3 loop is CATRDSEKLFF. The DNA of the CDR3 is TGTGCCACCCGGGACAGTGAAAAACTGTTTTTT.

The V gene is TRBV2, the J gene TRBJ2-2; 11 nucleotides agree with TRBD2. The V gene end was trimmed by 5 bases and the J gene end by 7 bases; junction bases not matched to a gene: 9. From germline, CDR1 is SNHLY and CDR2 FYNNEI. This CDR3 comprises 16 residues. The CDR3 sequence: CASSPALAGGIGELFF. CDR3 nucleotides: TGTGCCAGCAGTCCCGCCTTAGCGGGGGGGATCGGGGAGCTGTTTTTT.

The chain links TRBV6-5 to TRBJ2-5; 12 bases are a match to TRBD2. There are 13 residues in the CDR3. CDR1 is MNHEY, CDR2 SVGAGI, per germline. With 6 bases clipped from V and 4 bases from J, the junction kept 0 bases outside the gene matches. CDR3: CASRGLAGETQYF. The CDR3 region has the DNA TGTGCCAGCAGGGGACTAGCGGGAGAGACCCAGTACTTC.

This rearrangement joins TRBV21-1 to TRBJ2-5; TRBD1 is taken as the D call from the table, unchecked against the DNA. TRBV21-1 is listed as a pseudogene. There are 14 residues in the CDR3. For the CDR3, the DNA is TGTGCCAGCAGCAATCTAAAGGGGGCAGGCGACGTGTACTTC. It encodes CASSNLKGAGDVYF.

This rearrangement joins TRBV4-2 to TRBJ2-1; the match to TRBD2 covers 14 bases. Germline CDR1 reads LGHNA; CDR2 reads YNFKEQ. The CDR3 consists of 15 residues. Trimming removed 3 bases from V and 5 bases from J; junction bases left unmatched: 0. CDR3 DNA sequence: TGTGCCAGCAGCCAGGGACTAGCGGGGGACAATGAGCAGTTCTTC. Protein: CASSQGLAGDNEQFF.

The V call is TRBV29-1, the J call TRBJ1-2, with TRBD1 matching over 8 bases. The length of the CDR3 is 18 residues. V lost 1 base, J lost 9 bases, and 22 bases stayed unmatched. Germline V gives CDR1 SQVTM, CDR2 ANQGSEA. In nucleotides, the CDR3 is TGCAGCGTTGAAGGGACGGTGAATGAGGACAGGGCTTATGGTAGCTACACCTTC. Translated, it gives CSVEGTVNEDRAYGSYTF.

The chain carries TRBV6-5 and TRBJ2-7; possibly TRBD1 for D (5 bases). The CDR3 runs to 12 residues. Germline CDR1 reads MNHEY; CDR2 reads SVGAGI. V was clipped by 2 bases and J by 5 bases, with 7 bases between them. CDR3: CASSYQGNEQYF. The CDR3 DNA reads TGTGCCAGCAGTTACCAGGGAAACGAGCAGTACTTC.

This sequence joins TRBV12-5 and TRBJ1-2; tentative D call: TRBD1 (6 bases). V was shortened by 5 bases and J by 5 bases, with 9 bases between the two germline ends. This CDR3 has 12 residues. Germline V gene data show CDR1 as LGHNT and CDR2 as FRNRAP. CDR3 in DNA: TGTGCTAGTGGTCTCGGACAGTATGGCTACACCTTC. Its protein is CASGLGQYGYTF.

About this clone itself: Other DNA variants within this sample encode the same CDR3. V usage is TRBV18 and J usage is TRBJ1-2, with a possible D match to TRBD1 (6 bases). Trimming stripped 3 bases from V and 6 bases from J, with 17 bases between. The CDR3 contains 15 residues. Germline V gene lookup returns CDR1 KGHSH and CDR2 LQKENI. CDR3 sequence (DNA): TGTGCCAGCTCACCCCGCCAGGACAGCGGTGATGGCTACACCTTC. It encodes CASSPRQDSGDGYTF.

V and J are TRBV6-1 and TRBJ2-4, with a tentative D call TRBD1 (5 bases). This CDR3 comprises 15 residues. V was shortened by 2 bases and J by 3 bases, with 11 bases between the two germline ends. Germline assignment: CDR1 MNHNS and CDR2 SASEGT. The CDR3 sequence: CASSESTADKNIQYF. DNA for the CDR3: TGTGCCAGCAGTGAATCGACAGCCGACAAAAACATTCAGTACTTC.

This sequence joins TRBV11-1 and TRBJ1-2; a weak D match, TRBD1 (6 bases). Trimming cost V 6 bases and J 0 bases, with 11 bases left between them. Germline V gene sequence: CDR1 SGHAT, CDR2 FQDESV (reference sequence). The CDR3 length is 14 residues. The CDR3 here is CASRPTGTNYGYTF. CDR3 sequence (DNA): TGTGCCAGCAGACCGACAGGCACTAACTATGGCTACACCTTC.